This TCR beta chain emerged from a study of blood T cell repertoires in COVID-19. The overall study: Sample material is recorded as cDNA or gDNA derived from T cells, B-cell-depleted T cells, or PBMCs.

From germline, CDR1 is MGHRA and CDR2 YSYEKL. V trimming: 4 bases; J trimming: 1 base; junction bases outside the gene matches: 2. The CDR3 loop spans 15 amino acids. Study processing details: Reference gene primers were amplified, and this amplification served to estimate nucleated cell counts. This table comes from immunoSEQ multiplex PCR, and its TCRdb copy is limited to in-frame clones, with some not included. The D gene and trimming were derived from the DNA, and the V and J assignments and clone size from that table. The table lists approximately 240,000 clones, 70% to 90% of them singletons. This rearrangement joins TRBV4-1 to TRBJ2-5; 11 bases are a match to TRBD2. The sequence was collected from a woman in her late teens or twenties who had recovered from COVID-19. Sequencing was done on a sample of peripheral blood. In DNA, the CDR3 is TGCGCCAGCAGCCTCGGGACTAGCGGCCAAGAGACCCAGTACTTC. Translation: CASSLGTSGQETQYF.